One and the same sample provided the 20 T cell receptor beta chains below, sequenced in a study of shared clonotypes between healthy human individuals. Sequencing was performed with immunoSEQ multiplex PCR; in TCRdb, only in-frame clones are kept and a portion is missing. The sample shows more than 2,000,000 clones, approximately 95% of them seen only once. Sequencing was performed on naive CD4+ T cells from PBMCs. The subset is: CD45RA+ positively selected. The source of these receptors is a man aged 18 to 35 in good health. Some clones in this sample may be carry-over from other donors' samples.

The chain employs TRBV28 and TRBJ1-5; tentative D call: TRBD1 (5 bases). This CDR3 is built from 16 residues. Germline V gene data show CDR1 as MDHEN and CDR2 as SYDVKM. V lost 7 bases and J lost 4, with 20 bases in between. DNA of the CDR3: TGTGCCAGCATCACCGAGGGGAACATCTGGAATCAGCCCCAGCATTTT. Translation gives CASITEGNIWNQPQHF.

This chain uses TRBV28 with TRBJ1-4, with D perhaps TRBD1 (5 bases). The germline gives CDR1 MDHEN, CDR2 SYDVKM. The ends were cut back, 5 bases at V and 3 bases at J, with 13 bases in the middle. This CDR3 is 15 amino acids long. CDR3 sequence: CASSAAGTANEKLFF. In DNA, the CDR3 is TGTGCCAGCAGTGCAGCGGGGACGGCTAATGAAAAACTGTTTTTT.

The rearrangement joins TRBV6-5 to TRBJ1-1, with 7 bases aligning to TRBD1. The CDR3 is 14 residues long. Losses at the gene ends were 4 bases for V and 4 bases for J; bases not matched to a gene: 6. Germline values: CDR1 MNHEY, CDR2 SVGAGI. CDR3 coding DNA: TGTGCCAGCAGTTTTGGACAGGTGGGCACTGAAGCTTTCTTT. Amino acids: CASSFGQVGTEAFF.

Details on this clone: This sample includes further DNA sequences coding for the same CDR3. V and J are TRBV5-1 and TRBJ1-5, with unresolved D. This CDR3 region has 14 residues. V was shortened by 0 bases and J by 7 bases, with 11 bases between the two germline ends. Germline V gives CDR1 SGHRS, CDR2 YFSETQ. The CDR3 region is CASSLVSGGQPQHF. The CDR3 coding sequence is TGCGCCAGCAGCTTGGTCTCAGGCGGACAGCCCCAGCATTTT.

This chain links TRBV13 with TRBJ2-2; D uncertain. Germline CDR1 PRHDT, CDR2 FYEKMQ (reference sequence). Trimming took 0 bases from V and 5 from J, leaving 4 bases between them. The CDR3 is 13 residues long. CDR3 nucleotides: TGTGCCAGCAGCTTAGGCCTGACCGGGGAGCTGTTTTTT. Translated, it gives CASSLGLTGELFF.

V and J are TRBV18 and TRBJ2-5, with D possibly TRBD2 on 6 matching bases. CDR1 and CDR2 from the germline V gene are KGHSH and LQKENI. V was shortened by 7 bases and J by 5 bases, with 14 bases between the two germline ends. The CDR3 length is 13 residues. The CDR3 spells CASLRMEGETQYF. In nucleotides, the CDR3 is TGTGCCAGCTTAAGAATGGAGGGGGAGACCCAGTACTTC. Filled out from reference TRBV18 and TRBJ2-5, the complete variable domain reads NAGVMQNPRHLVRRRGQEARLRCSPMKGHSHVYWYRQLPEEGLKFMVYLQKENIIDESGMPKERFSAEFPKEGPSILRIQQVVRGDSAAYFCASLRMEGETQYFGPGTRLLVL.

The genes are TRBV5-1 and TRBJ2-1; D possibly corresponds to TRBD2 (5 bases). With 0 bases removed from V and 7 bases from J, the gap between germline ends came to 14 bases. The CDR3 is 15 amino acids. CDR1 and CDR2 from the germline V gene are SGHRS and YFSETQ. The CDR3 protein is CASSLGGVTANEQFF. CDR3 coding DNA: TGCGCCAGCAGCTTGGGGGGAGTCACGGCGAATGAGCAGTTCTTC.

This chain joins TRBV18 and TRBJ2-1, with 7 bases matching TRBD2. The CDR3 is 20 residues long. Per the germline V gene, CDR1 is KGHSH and CDR2 is LQKENI. The V and J ends lost 3 bases and 0 bases, in that order; junction bases with no gene match: 17. This CDR3 reads CASSPSLGSGWTRSYNEQFF. Here the CDR3 DNA reads TGTGCCAGCTCACCTTCGTTAGGTAGCGGGTGGACCCGCTCCTACAATGAGCAGTTCTTC.

This sequence joins TRBV29-1 and TRBJ2-2, with 11 bases that match TRBD1. Per the germline V gene, CDR1 is SQVTM and CDR2 is ANQGSEA. Unmatched junction bases numbered 4, after V lost 7 bases and J lost 0 bases. The CDR3 sequence is 15 residues long. The CDR3 sequence is CSGGQGASNTGELFF. The DNA of the CDR3 is TGCAGCGGTGGACAGGGGGCGTCGAACACCGGGGAGCTGTTTTTT.

The rearrangement joins TRBV29-1 to TRBJ1-2; D perhaps matches TRBD1 (5 bases). The V end lost 4 bases, the J end lost 4 bases, and 10 bases lay between the germline ends. Looked up from germline, CDR1 is SQVTM and CDR2 is ANQGSEA. The CDR3 contains 12 residues. The CDR3 is CSVAYGGYGYTF. CDR3 sequence (DNA): TGCAGCGTTGCGTATGGGGGCTATGGCTACACCTTC.

A single count supports this clone. The same CDR3 also results from other DNA sequences found in this sample. The chain links TRBV6-5 to TRBJ2-5; D possibly uses TRBD1 or TRBD2 (6 bases each). The germline V gene encodes CDR1 MNHEY and CDR2 SVGAGI. The CDR3 covers 15 residues. Trimming removed 0 bases from V and 4 bases from J, with 12 bases in between. The CDR3 spells CASSYSGGGRETQYF. The CDR3 DNA reads TGTGCCAGCAGTTACTCGGGGGGCGGGCGAGAGACCCAGTACTTC.

This clone was detected only once. V and J are TRBV9 and TRBJ2-4; D may be TRBD1 (6 bases). Trimming shortened V by 5 bases and J by 5 bases, and 17 bases separated the two germline ends. Germline V gene lookup returns CDR1 SGDLS and CDR2 YYNGEE. The CDR3 is 15 amino acids. The DNA for the CDR3 is TGTGCCAGCAGTCGTCAATCAGCAGGGGAAAACATTCAGTACTTC. Translating it yields CASSRQSAGENIQYF.

The chain recombines TRBV7-2 with TRBJ1-1; D unclear. The germline V gene has CDR1 SGHTA and CDR2 FQGNSA. The CDR3 runs 12 residues. With 5 bases removed from V and 8 bases from J, the gap between germline ends came to 12 bases. The CDR3 sequence is CASSRGPGEAFF. The CDR3 DNA sequence: TGTGCCAGCAGCCGAGGGCCGGGAGAAGCTTTCTTT.

The V call is TRBV5-4, the J call TRBJ2-3; maybe TRBD2 (7 bases). Trimming left V 3 bases short and J 3 bases short, with 17 bases between. CDR1 and CDR2 from the germline V gene are SGHNT and YYREEE (reference sequence). There are 16 residues in the CDR3. The CDR3: CASSWGGGSRTDTQYF. The CDR3 DNA is TGTGCCAGCAGCTGGGGGGGCGGGAGTAGGACAGATACGCAGTATTTT.

The chain carries TRBV28 and TRBJ1-4, with D possibly TRBD1 on 5 matching bases. Germline V gene sequence: CDR1 MDHEN, CDR2 SYDVKM. With 5 bases removed from V and 1 base from J, the gap between germline ends came to 11 bases. This CDR3 has 15 residues. The CDR3 bases are TGTGCCAGCAGTATACCAGGGTTAACTAATGAAAAACTGTTTTTT. Protein: CASSIPGLTNEKLFF.

This chain connects TRBV5-1 to TRBJ2-6; 11 bases align to TRBD2. Germline assignment: CDR1 SGHRS and CDR2 YFSETQ. The CDR3 is 17 amino acids. The V gene end was trimmed by 4 bases and the J gene end by 0 bases; junction bases not matched to a gene: 3. CDR3 amino acids: CASSELAGVSGANVLTF. CDR3 nucleotides: TGCGCCAGCAGCGAACTAGCGGGAGTCTCTGGGGCCAACGTCCTGACTTTC.

The V call is TRBV7-2, the J call TRBJ2-7, with 7 bases that match TRBD1. CDR1 and CDR2 from the germline V gene are SGHTA and FQGNSA. The CDR3 spans 14 residues. The J segment lost 2 bases and the V segment lost 2 bases, leaving 3 bases of the junction unmatched. The CDR3 region is CASSLNTGAYEQYF. CDR3 DNA sequence: TGTGCCAGCAGCTTAAATACAGGGGCCTACGAGCAGTACTTC.

The chain links TRBV10-3 to TRBJ2-2; 7 positions agree with TRBD1. Germline assignment: CDR1 ENHRY and CDR2 SYGVKD. The junction had 6 bases not matched to a gene; V was cut back by 5 bases and J by 0 bases. The CDR3 totals 16 residues. In DNA form, the CDR3 reads TGTGCCATCAGTCCGACAGGGCGATCGAACACCGGGGAGCTGTTTTTT. Residues: CAISPTGRSNTGELFF.

The gene calls are TRBV27 and TRBJ2-6, with a weak D call TRBD2 (6 bases). Germline CDR1 is MNHEY and CDR2 is SMNVEV (reference sequence). The CDR3 runs 21 residues. The V end lost 2 bases, the J end lost 3 bases, and 26 bases lay between the germline ends. The CDR3 spells CASSLSRGAGGRAGGANVLTF. Here the CDR3 DNA reads TGTGCCAGCAGTTTAAGCCGGGGAGCGGGCGGCAGGGCTGGTGGGGCCAACGTCCTGACTTTC.

The chain combines TRBV5-4 with TRBJ2-5; 10 nucleotides agree with TRBD2. Per germline, CDR1 SGHNT and CDR2 YYREEE (reference sequence). The CDR3 totals 16 residues. V trimming: 4 bases; J trimming: 2 bases; junction bases outside the gene matches: 8. The CDR3 nucleotides read TGTGCCAGCAGCCTGGGCGCTAGCGGGAGACAAGAGACCCAGTACTTC. As protein: CASSLGASGRQETQYF.